Listed here are 10 T cell receptor beta chains from one sample, sequenced in a study of identical twins. TCRdb reanalysed the 5' RACE reads using MiXCR and keeps one entry per CDR3 protein. The top ten clones hold approximately 0.25% of a sample with more than 1.5 million distinct CDR3 sequences, about 32% of them seen once. Source material: cord blood. Receptors originate from a newborn girl in good health.

V gene TRBV9 combines with J gene TRBJ1-1, with a tentative D call TRBD1 (5 bases). Germline CDR1 and CDR2: SGDLS and YYNGEE. V shed 0 bases and J shed 4 bases, with 13 bases lying between them. This CDR3 is built from 15 residues. CDR3 DNA sequence: TGTGCCAGCAGCGTAGCTCCCAGGGTATCCACTGAAGCTTTCTTT. This encodes CASSVAPRVSTEAFF.

This rearrangement joins TRBV12-3 or TRBV12-4 to TRBJ2-3, with TRBD2 matching 11 bases. The CDR3 spans 15 residues. The V segment lost 3 bases and the J segment 6 bases; nucleotides outside the gene matches: 5. CDR3 sequence (DNA): TGTGCCAGCAGTTTGGGACTAGCGGCGAGGGATACGCAGTATTTT. Its protein is CASSLGLAARDTQYF.

The chain has TRBV20-1 and TRBJ1-2; no definite D call. V was cut by 2 bases and J by 8 bases, with 9 bases left in between. Germline lookup yields CDR1 DFQATT and CDR2 SNEGSKA (reference sequence). The CDR3 covers 11 residues. CDR3 region: CSARSRVGYTF. The DNA of the CDR3 is TGCAGTGCTAGATCGCGGGTGGGCTACACCTTC.

This clonotype was observed once. The chain couples TRBV7-9 to TRBJ2-5, with D hard to call. The J call could be wrong; TRBJ2-1 is a better fit for the DNA end. In germline, CDR1 is SEHNR, CDR2 FQNEAQ (reference sequence). The CDR3 consists of 15 residues. CDR3: CASSLLSSLKETQFF. DNA for the CDR3: TGTGCCAGCAGCTTACTTTCTTCCCTAAAAGAGACCCAGTTCTTC.

This clonotype was counted a single time. The V gene is TRBV24-1, the J gene TRBJ1-5, with D perhaps TRBD1 (6 bases). Germline V gene sequence: CDR1 KGHDR, CDR2 SFDVKD. The CDR3 has 16 amino acids. The V end was cut by 3 bases, the J end by 0 bases, with 11 bases between. The CDR3 is CATSDPDSNSNQPQHF. CDR3 coding DNA: TGTGCCACCAGTGATCCGGACAGTAATAGCAATCAGCCCCAGCATTTT.

This clonotype has just a few counts. The chain links TRBV7-9 to TRBJ2-3; 9 bases are shared with TRBD2. Trimming removed 5 bases from V and 7 bases from J; junction bases left unmatched: 13. This CDR3 contains 16 residues. Per the germline V gene, CDR1 is SEHNR and CDR2 is FQNEAQ (reference sequence). The DNA of the CDR3 is TGTGCCAGCAGCCCCCACCCGACTAGCGGTGATCATACGCAGTATTTT. This codes for CASSPHPTSGDHTQYF.

This clonotype was detected a few times. V gene TRBV27 combines with J gene TRBJ1-6; D remains unclear. The CDR3 has 16 residues. Germline lookup yields CDR1 MNHEY and CDR2 SMNVEV (reference sequence). Deletions cut 3 bases from V and 1 base from J, with 10 bases between. The CDR3: CASSLVGPSYNSPLHF. In DNA, the CDR3 is TGTGCCAGCAGTTTGGTCGGACCGTCCTATAATTCACCCCTCCACTTT.

This clonotype has a handful of counts. The chain joins TRBV12-3 or TRBV12-4 to TRBJ2-4, with a tentative D call TRBD1 (6 bases). The V gene lost 4 bases and the J gene lost 0 bases, with 16 bases spanning the gap. The CDR3 is 17 residues long. The CDR3: CASSWNAGALAKNIQYF. In DNA, the CDR3 is TGTGCCAGCAGTTGGAACGCAGGGGCTCTAGCCAAAAACATTCAGTACTTC.

This clonotype was recorded at least ten times. The chain couples TRBV28 to TRBJ2-3; D tentatively reads TRBD1 or TRBD2 (5 bases each). CDR3 length: 15 residues. Trimming left V 6 bases short and J 0 bases short, with 13 bases between. Germline CDR1 is MDHEN and CDR2 is SYDVKM. The CDR3 DNA reads TGTGCCAGCAGCCCGGGGCCCTCTAGCACAGATACGCAGTATTTT. It is translated as CASSPGPSSTDTQYF.

V gene TRBV6-1 combines with J gene TRBJ1-1; D unclear. The CDR3 runs to 13 residues. Between the trimmed V and J ends, which lost 4 bases and 3 bases, there was a span of 9 bases. Germline CDR1 reads MNHNS; CDR2 reads SASEGT. DNA of the CDR3: TGTGCCAGCAGTGCGGACGGCCACACTGAAGCTTTCTTT. Translation gives CASSADGHTEAFF.